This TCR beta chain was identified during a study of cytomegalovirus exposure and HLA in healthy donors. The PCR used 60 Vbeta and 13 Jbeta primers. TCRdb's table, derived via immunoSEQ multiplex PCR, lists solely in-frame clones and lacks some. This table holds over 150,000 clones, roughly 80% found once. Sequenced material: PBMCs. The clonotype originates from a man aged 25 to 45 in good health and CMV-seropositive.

The CDR3 DNA sequence: TGTGCCAGCAGCCCCAGGGGGCAGGGGGACATCTACGAGCAGTACTTC. Its translation is CASSPRGQGDIYEQYF. This rearrangement joins TRBV7-9 to TRBJ2-7; 8 bases map to TRBD1. Germline-derived CDR1 and CDR2 are SEHNR and FQNEAQ (reference sequence). The CDR3 contains 16 residues. V lost 5 bases, J lost 3 bases, and 12 bases stayed unmatched.